This is a list of T cell receptor beta chains from one sample in a study of control samples from healthy donors and cancer patients. The protocol was immunoSEQ multiplex PCR, while the TCRdb copy is restricted to in-frame clones and leaves out a portion. Here the sample spans 61,000 or so clones, about 90% being singletons. Material for sequencing was PBMCs. The receptors were sampled from a man aged 55 to 70 with colorectal cancer. Both conserved end residues are part of each CDR3. Each record gives: clone size, V gene, J gene, D gene, CDR3 DNA, CDR3 protein. D genes are given only for firm matches. A clone size is listed for some rows: how often the clone was seen (once, few, many), or a class if it is expanded.

>-|TRBV28|TRBJ1-1|-
TGTGCCAGCAGTTTAGGGCTAGCATCTGAAGCTTTCTTT
CASSLGLASEAFF
>-|TRBV27|TRBJ2-3|TRBD1
TGTGCCAGCAGATCGGACAGGACCCAGTATTTT
CASRSDRTQYF
>-|TRBV5-5|TRBJ2-1|TRBD2
TGTGCCAGCAGCTTGGGAGGGAGCGGGGGATCCTACAATGAGCAGTTCTTC
CASSLGGSGGSYNEQFF
>once|TRBV11-3|TRBJ2-3|-
TGTGCCAGCAGCCTTCCTCCAGGGAGGCAGGGCACAGATACGCAGTATTTT
CASSLPPGRQGTDTQYF
>-|TRBV5-5|TRBJ1-5|-
TGTGCCAGCAGCTTGGAGGCAGGGTCGAATCAGCCCCAGCATTTT
CASSLEAGSNQPQHF
>-|TRBV30|TRBJ1-4|-
TGTGCCTGGAGTGTACTATCACAGTCTAATGAAAAACTGTTTTTT
CAWSVLSQSNEKLFF
>-|TRBV7-9|TRBJ1-1|-
TGTGCCAGCAGCAGCCCGCTAGAAGCTTTCTTT
CASSSPLEAFF
>-|TRBV3-1/TRBV3-2|TRBJ2-1|TRBD2
TGTGCCAGTAGAAGCGGGGGATCCTACAATGAGCAGTTCTTC
CASRSGGSYNEQFF
>-|TRBV7-9|TRBJ2-1|TRBD2
TGTGCCAGCAGCCCGGGAGCGGGGGGGTCCTACAATGAGCAGTTCTTC
CASSPGAGGSYNEQFF
>-|TRBV6-5|TRBJ1-4|-
TGTGCCAGCAGTCCCCCGGCCGGGAAACTGTTTTTT
CASSPPAGKLFF
>medium-sized|TRBV25-1|TRBJ1-5|TRBD1
TGTGCCAGCAGTGACCAGACAGGGTTAGACAATCAGCCCCAGCATTTT
CASSDQTGLDNQPQHF
>-|TRBV6-5|TRBJ2-7|-
TGTGCCAGCAGTTACTCAGGCCGCTACGAGCAGTACTTC
CASSYSGRYEQYF
>few|TRBV6-5|TRBJ2-5|-
TGTGCCAGCAGCCCCGGGGCTCGAGGAGAGACCCAGTACTTC
CASSPGARGETQYF
>-|TRBV27|TRBJ2-2|TRBD1
TGTGCCAGCAGTCCGAGTGGGGACAGGGGGTTTACCGGGGAGCTGTTTTTT
CASSPSGDRGFTGELFF
>-|TRBV10-1|TRBJ2-2|TRBD1
TGCGCCAGGACAGGGTCCCGCAGGCCTAACACCGGGGAGCTGTTTTTT
CARTGSRRPNTGELFF
>-|TRBV3-1/TRBV3-2|TRBJ2-2|TRBD2
TGTGCCAGCAGCCCCGGGGGGGCGGGGGGGGCCACCGGGGAGCTGTTTTTT
CASSPGGAGGATGELFF
>-|TRBV19|TRBJ2-7|TRBD2
TGTGCCAGTAGTATAGCTGGGACTAGCGGGACTAACTACGAGCAGTACTTC
CASSIAGTSGTNYEQYF
>-|TRBV24-1|TRBJ1-4|TRBD1
TGTGCCACCAGTGATGCCGACAGGGCAACTAATGAAAAACTGTTTTTT
CATSDADRATNEKLFF
>-|TRBV19|TRBJ1-1|-
TGTGCCAGTAGCCCAAAGGAAAATACTAACACTGAAGCTTTCTTT
CASSPKENTNTEAFF
>-|TRBV11-2|TRBJ1-2|TRBD1
TGTGCCAGCAGCTTAGGGACAGGGGGTCCGGGCTACACCTTC
CASSLGTGGPGYTF
>-|TRBV19|TRBJ1-2|-
TGTGCCAGTAGCAACTCGATCCTGGCCGGCTACACCTTC
CASSNSILAGYTF
>-|TRBV6-5|TRBJ1-2|-
TGTGCCAGCAGCCGTGGGGGGAGAGGAGGCTACACCTTC
CASSRGGRGGYTF
>once|TRBV5-4|TRBJ1-1|-
TGTGCCAGCAGCTTGCCCGACAGGCCGAACACTGAAGCTTTCTTT
CASSLPDRPNTEAFF
>once|TRBV11-3|TRBJ2-7|-
TGTGCCAGCAGCTTTGTCAGGGTTTACGAGCAGTACTTC
CASSFVRVYEQYF
>-|TRBV6-2/TRBV6-3|TRBJ1-1|-
TGTGCCAGCAGTTACTCCTGGGGTAGCACTGAAGCTTTCTTT
CASSYSWGSTEAFF
>once|TRBV11-3|TRBJ1-4|-
TGTGCCAGCAGCACTCTACAGGGAACTAATGAAAAACTGTTTTTT
CASSTLQGTNEKLFF
>-|TRBV6-5|TRBJ2-7|-
TGTGCCAGCAGACCGCCGGAGAGCTCCTACGAGCAGTACTTC
CASRPPESSYEQYF
>-|TRBV5-1|TRBJ2-7|TRBD1
TGCGCCAGCAGCCCCTGGACAGGGGTCGAGCAGTACTTC
CASSPWTGVEQYF
>-|TRBV7-7|TRBJ1-3|-
TGTGCCAGCAGCTCCACACTGGACCGCCACTCTGGAAACACCATATATTTT
CASSSTLDRHSGNTIYF
>-|TRBV18|TRBJ1-4|-
TGTGCCAGCTCACGGGCCAGGAATGAAAAACTGTTTTTT
CASSRARNEKLFF
>-|TRBV7-9|TRBJ1-2|TRBD1
TGTGCCAGCAGCTCCCTCGGGACAGGGGTAGGAGCATATGGCTACACCTTC
CASSSLGTGVGAYGYTF
>-|TRBV6-5|TRBJ1-1|-
TGTGCCAGCAGTTTCGGATCTGGGCGGATGAACACTGAAGCTTTCTTT
CASSFGSGRMNTEAFF
>-|TRBV20-1|TRBJ1-2|TRBD1
TGCAGTGCTAGTCAGGGGGGAAACTATGGCTACACCTTC
CSASQGGNYGYTF
>-|TRBV21-1|TRBJ1-6|-
TGTGCCAGCAGTGTAGTCGGGACAGGGGGCTACTCCTATAATTCACCCCCCCACTTT
CASSVVGTGGYSYNSPPHF
>-|TRBV19|TRBJ1-5|-
TGTGCCAGTAGTTCCCCGCGGGGGGTTCGGGTGGGCAATCAGCCCCAGCATTTT
CASSSPRGVRVGNQPQHF